A single sample is the source of the 8 T cell receptor beta chains below, sequenced in a study of cytotoxic CD8 clonotypes in ibrutinib-treated CLL listed by TCRdb under 2021. Library method: the immunoSEQ multiplex PCR assay. Here the immuneACCESS table is served through TCRdb, limited to in-frame sequences with V and J called. Missing clones are a known gap in these copies; in checked studies unresolved V genes cover under half, and the rest lacks a known reason. Across this sample there are 110,000 to 150,000 clones, with about three quarters seen only once. 4.5% to 6.5% of the sample is taken by the ten largest. What the time point label conveys for this sample: around 25 months on ibrutinib. Sequenced here: PBMCs, sampled after 24 months of ibrutinib treatment. These receptors all come from a human donor with chronic lymphocytic leukemia.

V is TRBV6-5 and J is TRBJ2-7, with D tentatively TRBD1 (6 bases). This CDR3 comprises 15 residues. Trimming shortened V by 0 bases and J by 0 bases, and 9 bases separated the two germline ends. CDR1 and CDR2 (germline): MNHEY, SVGAGI. The DNA of the CDR3 is TGTGCCAGCAGTTACTCCAGGGGCCGCTCCTACGAGCAGTACTTC. The encoded protein is CASSYSRGRSYEQYF.

V is TRBV29-1 and J is TRBJ1-1; unclear D gene. CDR1 is SQVTM and CDR2 is ANQGSEA in the germline V gene. The CDR3 spans 11 residues. In DNA form, the CDR3 reads TGCAGTCACGACGGGGACACTGAAGCTTTCTTT. It yields the protein CSHDGDTEAFF.

This clone was recorded a few times. The V and J genes are TRBV2 and TRBJ2-7, with D possibly matching TRBD2 (7 bases). Trimming removed 6 bases from V and 7 bases from J, with 16 bases in between. The CDR3 totals 13 residues. Germline V gives CDR1 SNHLY, CDR2 FYNNEI. The DNA of the CDR3 is TGTGCCAGCAGACGGGACACCGGGGGGGAGCAGTACTTC. The encoded protein is CASRRDTGGEQYF.

This rearrangement joins TRBV4-3 to TRBJ2-7; D gene ambiguous. Trimming cost V 1 base and J 4 bases, with 11 bases left between them. The CDR3 covers 14 residues. The germline CDR1 and CDR2 sequences are LGHNA and YSLEER. For the CDR3, the DNA is TGCGCCAGCAGCCAAGGGACGCCCTCATACGAGCAGTACTTC. Encoded protein: CASSQGTPSYEQYF.

The chain uses TRBV19 and TRBJ2-6; no reliable D call. The germline V gene has CDR1 LNHDA and CDR2 SQIVND (reference sequence). Trimming removed 7 bases at V and 0 bases at J, with 16 bases between. The length of the CDR3 is 17 residues. This CDR3 is CASTLKATSSGANVLTF. The CDR3 nucleotides read TGTGCCAGTACCCTTAAGGCCACCAGCTCTGGGGCCAACGTCCTGACTTTC.

The chain couples TRBV19 to TRBJ2-7, with 11 bases that match TRBD1. The CDR3 sequence is 13 residues long. J lost 6 bases, V lost 4 bases, and 2 bases had no gene match. Germline lookup yields CDR1 LNHDA and CDR2 SQIVND (reference sequence). The CDR3 bases are TGTGCCAGTAGTAAGGACAGGGGGCGCGAGCAGTACTTC. It specifies CASSKDRGREQYF.

The chain combines TRBV27 with TRBJ1-1; no firm D call. The germline V gene has CDR1 MNHEY and CDR2 SMNVEV (reference sequence). V was trimmed by 7 bases and J by 2 bases, leaving 8 bases between them. This CDR3 region has 12 residues. As DNA, the CDR3 is TGTGCCAGCAAACGGCCAAACACTGAAGCTTTCTTT. This sequence encodes CASKRPNTEAFF.

The CDR3 here is CSVEDGGQTGARTDTQYF. For the CDR3, the DNA is TGCAGCGTTGAAGACGGGGGCCAGACAGGGGCTCGCACAGATACGCAGTATTTT. This sequence joins TRBV29-1 and TRBJ2-3, with 8 bases that match TRBD1. From germline, CDR1 is SQVTM and CDR2 ANQGSEA. V dropped 0 bases and J dropped 1; count of bases not matched to a gene: 12. The CDR3 runs to 18 residues.